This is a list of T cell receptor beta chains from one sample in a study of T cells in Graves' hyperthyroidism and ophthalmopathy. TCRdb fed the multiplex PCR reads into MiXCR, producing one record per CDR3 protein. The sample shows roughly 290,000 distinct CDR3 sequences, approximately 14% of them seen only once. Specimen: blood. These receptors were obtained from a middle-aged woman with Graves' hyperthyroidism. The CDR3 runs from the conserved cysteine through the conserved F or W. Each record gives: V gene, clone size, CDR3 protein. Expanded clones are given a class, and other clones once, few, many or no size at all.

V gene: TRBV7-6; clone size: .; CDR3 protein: CASSSLGTSNEKLFF
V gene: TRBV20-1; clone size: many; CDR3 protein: CSASLAGASYEQYF
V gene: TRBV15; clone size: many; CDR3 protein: CATSRDQGREVTHEQYF
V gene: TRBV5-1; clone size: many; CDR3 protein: CASSLTSGSGYEQYF
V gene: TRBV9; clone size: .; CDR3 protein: CASSRLLGQPQHF
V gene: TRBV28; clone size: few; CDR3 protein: CASSWRTAAMNTEAFF
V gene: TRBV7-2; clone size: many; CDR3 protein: CASRTGVLTGELFF
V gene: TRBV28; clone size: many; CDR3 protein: CASSLTPGLGSEQYF
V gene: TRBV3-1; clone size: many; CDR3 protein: CASSQGLAMYNEQFF
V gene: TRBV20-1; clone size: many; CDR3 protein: CSARLGGSGANVLTF
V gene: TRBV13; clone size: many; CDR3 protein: CASSLRDWITYGVDTQYF
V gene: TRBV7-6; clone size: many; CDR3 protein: CASSLGGRLTEAFF
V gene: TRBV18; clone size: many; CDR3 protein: CASSAGQRDGYTF
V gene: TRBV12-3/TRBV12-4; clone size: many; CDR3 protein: CASSPPTGSYEQYF
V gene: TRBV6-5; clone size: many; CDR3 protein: CASSFWGQAYEQFF
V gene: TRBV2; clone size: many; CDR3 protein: CASSDRGLSSTDTQYF
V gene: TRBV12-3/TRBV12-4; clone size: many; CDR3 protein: CASTRGGYDYGYTF
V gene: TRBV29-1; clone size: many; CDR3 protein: CSGEAGGTDTQYF
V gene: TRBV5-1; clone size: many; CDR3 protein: CASSLGAAEKLFF
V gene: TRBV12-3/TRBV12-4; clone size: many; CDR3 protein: CASSPTTGQPTDTQYF
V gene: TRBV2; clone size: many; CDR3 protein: CASSPIRTTDTQYF
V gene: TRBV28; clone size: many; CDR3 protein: CASRDEVLRGGELFF
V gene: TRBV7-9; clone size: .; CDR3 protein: CASSSMGSTFYEQYF
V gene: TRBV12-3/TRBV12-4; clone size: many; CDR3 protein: CASTLGTGPYNSPLHF
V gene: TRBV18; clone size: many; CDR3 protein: CASSPPRDGTEAFF
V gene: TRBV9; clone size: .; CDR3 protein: CASSPRGGGDEQYF
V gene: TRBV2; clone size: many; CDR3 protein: CASRTGRNTGELFF
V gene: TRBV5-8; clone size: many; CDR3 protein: CASSLRLVDNEQFF
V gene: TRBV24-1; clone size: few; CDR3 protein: CATRSHPPGGDTGVVGFDEQFF
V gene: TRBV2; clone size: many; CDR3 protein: CASSEDRVQPQHF
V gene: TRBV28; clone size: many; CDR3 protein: CASSLDRGLAAFF
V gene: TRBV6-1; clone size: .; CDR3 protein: CASSWDRDRGRETQYF
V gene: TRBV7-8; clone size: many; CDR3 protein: CASSEGTSGEVIEQFF
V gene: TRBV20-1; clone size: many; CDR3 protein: CSARDERARLYGYTF
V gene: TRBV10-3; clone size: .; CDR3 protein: CAISETGREQFF
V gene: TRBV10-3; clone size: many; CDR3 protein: CASRGAETQYF
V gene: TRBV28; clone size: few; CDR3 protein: CASSMPGLAGVWFF
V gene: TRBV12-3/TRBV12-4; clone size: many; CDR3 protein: CASSRGIDTQYF
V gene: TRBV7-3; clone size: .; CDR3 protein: CASSILAGNEQFF
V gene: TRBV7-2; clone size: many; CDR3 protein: CASSSAWEQYF
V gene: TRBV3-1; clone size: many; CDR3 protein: CASRQPTGGAWSEAFF
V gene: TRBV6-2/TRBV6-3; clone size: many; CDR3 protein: CASSYGTSGRRTGELFF
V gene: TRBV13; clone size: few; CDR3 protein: CASSLGRTSLHSPLHF
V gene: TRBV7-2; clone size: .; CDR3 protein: CASSLIGLAAYQETQYF
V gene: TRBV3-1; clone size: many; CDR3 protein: CASSQTHGSSYEQYF
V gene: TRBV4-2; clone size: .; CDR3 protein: CASSQNTNYEQYF
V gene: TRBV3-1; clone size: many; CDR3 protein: CASSHISGRGTDTQYF
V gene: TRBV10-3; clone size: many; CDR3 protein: CAISGGQGQPQHF
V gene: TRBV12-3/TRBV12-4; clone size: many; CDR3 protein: CASSLSNPGNEQFF